This TCR beta chain is drawn from a study of molecular identifiers for immune sequencing clone quantification (dated 2018 in TCRdb). At the level of the whole study: For a replicate experiment, RNA from about 21,000 or 97,000 naive CD8 T cells was divided into five aliquots, of which four were sequenced. The study was a methods study using CD8 T cells to benchmark molecular-identifier clustering-based TCR repertoire sequencing (MIDCIRS) and TCR RNA copy counting. Overall results and qualifications from the work: When barcode sub-clustering was not used, chimeric consensus sequences inflated TCR diversity, with chimeras reaching as high as 47%. The sizes of highly expanded clones could end up underestimated when identical TCR molecules share a barcode. Spiked-in Jurkat TCR RNA equal to a single cell's worth was reported to be detectable even within 1,200,000 naive CD8 T cells. Approximately 3.3 recovered TCR RNA copies per cell were obtained by modeling, versus roughly 10 by digital PCR, implying a capture efficiency of about 30%. Naive libraries contained spiked-in Jurkat TCR RNA (roughly 10 copies' worth), which is not part of the donor repertoire. In CMV-specific effector cells, clones with more than 20 RNA copies contained over 99% of molecules, whereas in naive cells such clones contained under 1% of molecules.

The sample holds many counts of this clonotype. It has no known antigen specificity. No base-level quality is on record; no much larger clone is a single base apart. Libraries of naive CD8 T cells were built from approximately 20,000 to 980,000 sorted cells, with 10%, 30% or 50% of the purified RNA used. Naive CD8 T cells, defined as CD8+CD4-CCR7+CD45RA+, were FACS-sorted into RLT Plus buffer on a BD FACSAria II. Approximately eleven TCR copies' worth of Jurkat RNA were spiked into about 20,000-1,100,000 naive CD8 T cell samples to test detection sensitivity. Enrichment of CD8 T cells was performed with RosetteSep CD8+ T Cell Enrichment Cocktail and Ficoll-Paque, after which ACK red cell lysis was carried out. Libraries were prepared through PCR. The run used an Illumina HiSeq 4000. Bulk TCR libraries were made following a previously described method, with the TCR primers given in Table S5. Purification of total RNA was performed with the Qiagen AllPrep DNA/RNA kit. Before analysis, reads from multiple sequencing runs of one library were combined. The published analysis was carried out like this. Reads were retained only if their TCR constant sequence matched exactly, and those retained reads were trimmed to 150 nt and grouped according to their 12-nt molecular barcodes. Reads in each barcode group were sub-clustered using a 15% Levenshtein threshold, and a quality-weighted consensus sequence was built for each RNA molecule. Non-functional sequences were discarded, and so were lower-count sequences lying one edit away from another sequence. Based on a fit of two negative binomial distributions, barcode sub-clusters having less than 20% of the maximum read count were discarded. TCRdb reanalyzed the raw reads on its own, using fastp at Q25 for trimming and MiXCR for clone calling, and kept in-frame beta chains. Rows are combined by CDR3 protein, so each entry shows the most common genes and DNA. None of the V and J calls come from the authors' own analysis; TCRdb made them. This sample gives 65,000 to 70,000 distinct CDR3 sequences in total; 15% to 20% of them show up just once. Approximately 1.5% of the sample belongs to the ten largest clones.

Including cysteine and phenylalanine, the CDR3 has 14 amino acids. The DNA shown is the 42-base CDR3, in frame from base 1. From a lookup of the germline V gene (reference sequence), CDR1 and CDR2 are DFQATT and SNEGSKA. A distance of 23 bases separates the germline ends of V and J, which lose 5 bases and 9 bases respectively. This clonotype was sampled from a human donor in good health. Some libraries in this study had Jurkat cell RNA spiked in. The material sequenced was naive CD8+ T cells from blood, with Jurkat cell RNA spiked in. The intended sense of this specimen's cell subset or site label: FACS-sorted CD8+CD4-CCR7+CD45RA+ naive T cells. The rearrangement joined TRBV20-1 to TRBJ2-7, with the D segment possibly TRBD1 or TRBD2, each aligning over 6 bases. The CDR3 amino acid sequence is: CSAGGGPGAFWQYF. The nucleotide sequence is TGCAGTGCTGGAGGGGGACCCGGGGCATTCTGGCAGTACTTC.